This T cell receptor (beta chain) was observed in a study of blood T cell repertoires in COVID-19. Study as a whole: Samples of COVID-19 (acute and convalescent) were obtained from the United States, Italy and Spain.

The CDR3 contains 14 residues. Germline CDR1 and CDR2: MDHEN and SYDVKM. Trimming removed 6 bases at V and 0 bases at J, with 8 bases between. This table comes from immunoSEQ multiplex PCR, and its TCRdb copy is limited to in-frame clones, with some not included. The sample carries approximately 230,000 clones, approximately 79% recorded once. Sequenced: peripheral blood. The chain carries TRBV28 and TRBJ1-4; D is uncertain. This clonotype originated in a middle-aged woman with active or convalescent COVID-19. CDR3 amino acids: CASREVATNEKLFF. As DNA, the CDR3 is TGTGCCAGCAGAGAGGTAGCAACTAATGAAAAACTGTTTTTT.